These 27 T cell receptor beta chains share one sample of origin, sequenced in a study of blood T cell dynamics during melanoma immunotherapy. Measured with immunoSEQ multiplex PCR; TCRdb has only the in-frame clones, and not every one. This sample yields roughly 10,000 clones, of which 84% are seen a single time; 15% to 20% belongs to the top ten. Time point meaning: week 3, after first cycle of checkpoint inhibitor. The sequenced sample was blood, obtained from a patient treated with checkpoint blockade. The receptors were gathered from a human donor with melanoma.

The CDR3: CSARDGFEAFF. CDR3 nucleotides: TGCAGTGCTAGAGATGGATTTGAAGCTTTCTTT. The chain carries TRBV20-1 and TRBJ1-1; D unresolved. The CDR3 extends over 11 amino acids. Germline-derived CDR1 and CDR2 are DFQATT and SNEGSKA (reference sequence). V was shortened by 0 bases and J by 7 bases, with 6 bases between the two germline ends.

The rearrangement joins TRBV6-1 to TRBJ2-2, with TRBD2 identical over 14 bases. The V segment lost 4 bases and the J segment 6 bases; nucleotides outside the gene matches: 1. The CDR3 length is 15 residues. Germline CDR1 and CDR2: MNHNS and SASEGT. CDR3 residues: CASSGLAGGPGELFF. Here the CDR3 DNA reads TGTGCCAGCAGTGGACTAGCGGGGGGGCCCGGGGAGCTGTTTTTT.

The rearrangement links TRBV28 to TRBJ1-2; D remains unclear. Germline V gene sequence: CDR1 MDHEN, CDR2 SYDVKM. The CDR3 spans 13 residues. Trimming pared 1 base from V and 0 bases from J, leaving 3 bases between. This chain's CDR3 is CASSLSANYGYTF. CDR3 bases: TGTGCCAGCAGTTTATCAGCTAACTATGGCTACACCTTC.

The chain employs TRBV4-3 and TRBJ1-6, with D perhaps TRBD1 (5 bases). This CDR3 is built from 18 residues. V shed 3 bases and J shed 6 bases, with 21 bases lying between them. The germline V gene has CDR1 LGHNA and CDR2 YSLEER. CDR3 DNA: TGCGCCAGCAGCCAGGGTCCGCAAAGTAGGGGTTCTAATTCACCCCTCCACTTT. Its protein is CASSQGPQSRGSNSPLHF.

The chain uses TRBV7-6 and TRBJ2-1; the D call may be TRBD1 or TRBD2 (6 bases each). Trimming shortened V by 6 bases and J by 3 bases, and 18 bases separated the two germline ends. Germline V gives CDR1 SGHVS, CDR2 FNYEAQ. CDR3 length equals 16 residues. The CDR3 nucleotides read TGTGCCAGCAGTCCCGGAGGGGGGAATAACTACAATGAGCAGTTCTTC. Translating gives CASSPGGGNNYNEQFF.

The J gene is TRBJ2-4, the V gene TRBV7-9, with D hard to call. Germline lookup yields CDR1 SEHNR and CDR2 FQNEAQ (reference sequence). V was cut by 4 bases and J by 2 bases, with 9 bases left in between. This CDR3 comprises 14 residues. CDR3 in DNA: TGTGCCAGCAGCTCAGTCGAAACCAAAAACATTCAGTACTTC. Translated: CASSSVETKNIQYF.

This clone came up a few times. The chain links TRBV4-2 to TRBJ2-2; D gene ambiguous. Deletions cut 7 bases from V and 6 bases from J, with 18 bases between. This CDR3 spans 15 amino acids. Per germline, CDR1 LGHNA and CDR2 YNFKEQ. This chain's CDR3 is CASTQSSPWAGELFF. The CDR3 DNA sequence: TGTGCCAGCACTCAATCATCCCCCTGGGCCGGGGAGCTGTTTTTT.

This clone was detected only a few times. The V and J genes are TRBV2 and TRBJ2-1, with 7 bases matching TRBD1. Germline V gene sequence: CDR1 SNHLY, CDR2 FYNNEI. Trimming at V came to 6 bases and at J to 4 bases, leaving 3 bases not matched to a gene. CDR3 length: 13 amino acids. The CDR3 is CASRGDRYNEQFF. The CDR3 DNA sequence: TGTGCCAGCAGGGGGGACAGATACAATGAGCAGTTCTTC. The full variable domain, completed using reference TRBV2 and TRBJ2-1, is EPEVTQTPSHQVTQMGQEVILRCVPISNHLYFYWYRQILGQKVEFLVSFYNNEISEKSEIFDDQFSVERPDGSNFTLKIRSTKLEDSAMYFCASRGDRYNEQFFGPGTRLTVL.

The chain couples TRBV5-1 to TRBJ1-4; D is perhaps TRBD1 (5 bases). V lost 0 bases and J lost 8, with 14 bases in between. There are 15 residues in the CDR3. The germline V gene has CDR1 SGHRS and CDR2 YFSETQ. CDR3 sequence: CASSLEGREGEKLFF. DNA of the CDR3: TGCGCCAGCAGCTTGGAAGGCAGGGAGGGGGAAAAACTGTTTTTT.

The chain employs TRBV4-1 and TRBJ2-7; 7 nucleotides match TRBD1. The V gene's germline CDR1 is MGHRA and CDR2 YSYEKL. V lost 2 bases and J lost 5; bases outside the gene matches: 12. The CDR3 has 16 amino acids. The CDR3 region has the DNA TGCGCCAGCAGCCAATTCACAGCAGGGGGTCTGGACGAGCAGTACTTC. It encodes CASSQFTAGGLDEQYF.

V is TRBV9 and J is TRBJ2-3, with 8 bases aligning to TRBD2. Germline V gives CDR1 SGDLS, CDR2 YYNGEE. The CDR3 is 15 residues long. V dropped 0 bases and J dropped 6; count of bases not matched to a gene: 6. CDR3: CASSVGLAYRDTQYF. In DNA, the CDR3 is TGTGCCAGCAGCGTAGGACTAGCGTACCGGGATACGCAGTATTTT.

This rearrangement joins TRBV6-1 to TRBJ1-1; D remains unclear. This CDR3 is 10 amino acids long. Germline CDR1 is MNHNS and CDR2 is SASEGT. V lost 10 bases to trimming and J lost 1 base, with 4 bases between them. CDR3 coding DNA: TGTGCCACCTGGAACACTGAAGCTTTCTTT. Its protein is CATWNTEAFF.

The chain combines TRBV7-3 with TRBJ2-2; D not resolved. V lost 2 bases and J 6 bases, leaving 7 bases between the germline ends. The CDR3 consists of 13 residues. In germline, CDR1 is SGHTA, CDR2 FQGTGA. CDR3 sequence reads: CASSLSVAGELFF. The CDR3 region has the DNA TGTGCCAGCAGCTTATCGGTCGCCGGGGAGCTGTTTTTT.

CDR3 protein: CASLGQGETQYF. The DNA of the CDR3 is TGTGCCAGCCTCGGGCAGGGAGAGACCCAGTACTTC. The J gene is TRBJ2-5, the V gene TRBV5-6; D is perhaps TRBD1 (5 bases). This CDR3 region has 12 residues. Per germline, CDR1 SGHDT and CDR2 YYEEEE. V was pared by 7 bases and J by 4 bases, with 11 bases between. Together with reference TRBV5-6 and TRBJ2-5, the CDR3 gives the full variable domain: DAGVTQSPTHLIKTRGQQVTLRCSPKSGHDTVSWYQQALGQGPQFIFQYYEEEERQRGNFPDRFSGHQFPNYSSELNVNALLLGDSALYLCASLGQGETQYFGPGTRLLVL.

The chain recombines TRBV15 with TRBJ1-2, with TRBD1 identical over 7 bases. Germline CDR1 reads LNHNV; CDR2 reads YYDKDF (reference sequence). Losses at the gene ends were 3 bases for V and 4 bases for J; bases not matched to a gene: 11. CDR3 length: 16 residues. The CDR3 DNA reads as TGTGCCACCAGCAGTGAGAACTCCGGGACAGTCTATGGCTACACCTTC. Its protein product is CATSSENSGTVYGYTF.

The V gene is TRBV5-1, the J gene TRBJ2-3; the match to TRBD2 covers 10 bases. V gave up 0 bases and J gave up 4 bases; unmatched junction bases: 2. CDR1 SGHRS and CDR2 YFSETQ come from the germline V gene. The CDR3 is made up of 15 amino acids. The CDR3 loop is CASSLEAGGPDTQYF. The CDR3 DNA sequence: TGCGCCAGCAGCTTGGAAGCGGGGGGGCCAGATACGCAGTATTTT.

Comment on this clone: Relative to the germline gene, one junction end is altered; a read error may explain this. The rearrangement joins TRBV6-6 to TRBJ2-7; 9 nucleotides match TRBD1. The CDR3 has 16 residues. Germline values: CDR1 MNHNY, CDR2 SVGAGI (reference sequence). The CDR3 loop is CAGSSHTGTGLNEQYF. CDR3 DNA sequence: TGTGCCGGCAGTTCCCACACCGGGACAGGGTTAAACGAGCAGTACTTC.

The gene calls are TRBV21-1 and TRBJ2-5. TRBV21-1 is marked as a pseudogene. This CDR3 has 13 residues. The CDR3 loop is CASSKGGQETQYF. In nucleotides, the CDR3 is TGTGCCAGCAGCAAAGGGGGGCAAGAGACCCAGTACTTC.

The J gene is TRBJ2-1, the V gene TRBV10-1; TRBD2 matches 9 bases. Germline V gene lookup returns CDR1 WNHNN and CDR2 SYGVQD (reference sequence). This CDR3 has 14 residues. V was pared by 6 bases and J by 5 bases, with 5 bases of the junction left unmatched. The CDR3 region has the DNA TGCGCCAGCAGCGTAGCGGGGGCGGACAATGAGCAGTTCTTC. This translates into CASSVAGADNEQFF.

Here the CDR3 DNA reads TGCGCCAACAACGTTGGACTAGCGGAATCTGACGAGCAGTACTTC. This sequence encodes CANNVGLAESDEQYF. This chain links TRBV5-1 with TRBJ2-7, with 10 positions matching TRBD2. The CDR3 is made up of 15 amino acids. With 9 bases clipped from V and 5 bases from J, the junction kept 14 bases outside the gene matches. Germline assignment: CDR1 SGHRS and CDR2 YFSETQ.

The table lists this clone with a few counts. Other DNA variants within this sample encode the same CDR3. The rearrangement joins TRBV19 to TRBJ1-2, with D maybe TRBD1 (5 bases). V dropped 3 bases and J dropped 4 bases, with 9 bases sitting between them. The CDR3 has 13 amino acids. CDR1 is LNHDA, CDR2 SQIVND, per germline (reference sequence). In nucleotides, the CDR3 is TGTGCCAGTAGTATCCGGGGGGTCTATGGCTACACCTTC. Translating it yields CASSIRGVYGYTF.

This clone came up once. This chain connects TRBV11-2 to TRBJ2-7; D may match TRBD1 or TRBD2 (6 bases each). Germline V gives CDR1 SGHAT, CDR2 FQNNGV. CDR3 length equals 14 residues. The V and J ends lost 6 bases and 2 bases respectively, with 14 bases between them. The CDR3 region is CASRSTGTPYEQYF. CDR3 DNA: TGTGCCAGCAGAAGCACAGGGACTCCCTACGAGCAGTACTTC.

This chain uses TRBV9 with TRBJ2-1, with TRBD2 matching 12 bases. V lost 4 bases and J lost 9; bases outside the gene matches: 8. Germline CDR1 is SGDLS and CDR2 is YYNGEE. This CDR3 region has 15 residues. CDR3 protein: CASSPRSSGGVEQFF. The DNA for the CDR3 is TGTGCCAGCAGCCCCCGGTCTAGCGGGGGGGTTGAGCAGTTCTTC. The variable domain in full, completed from reference TRBV9 and TRBJ2-1, reads DSGVTQTPKHLITATGQRVTLRCSPRSGDLSVYWYQQSLDQGLQFLIQYYNGEERAKGNILERFSAQQFPDLHSELNLSSLELGDSALYFCASSPRSSGGVEQFFGPGTRLTVL.

This chain uses TRBV7-2 with TRBJ2-7, with D maybe TRBD1 (6 bases). CDR1 is SGHTA, CDR2 FQGNSA, per germline. V shed 6 bases and J shed 5 bases, with 8 bases lying between them. The CDR3 length is 11 residues. The CDR3: CASSPGDEQYF. The CDR3 DNA is TGTGCCAGCAGTCCAGGGGACGAGCAGTACTTC.

This rearrangement joins TRBV5-8 to TRBJ1-5; TRBD1 aligns across 10 bases. The CDR3 extends over 16 amino acids. V shed 0 bases and J 6 bases; nucleotides not matched to a gene: 6. The germline CDR1 and CDR2 sequences are SGHTS and YDEGEE. CDR3 sequence reads: CASSLEWTGGIQPQHF. CDR3 DNA sequence: TGTGCCAGCAGCTTGGAGTGGACAGGGGGTATTCAGCCCCAGCATTTT.

This sequence joins TRBV29-1 and TRBJ1-2, with 8 bases that match TRBD1. Germline trimming cut 7 bases from V and 9 bases from J; bases unmatched to any gene: 16. The length of the CDR3 is 14 residues. Germline-derived CDR1 and CDR2 are SQVTM and ANQGSEA. The chain's CDR3 is CSASPTGTGGSYTF. The CDR3 nucleotides are TGCAGCGCTTCACCGACCGGGACAGGAGGTAGCTACACCTTC.

V gene TRBV6-5 combines with J gene TRBJ1-3; D is uncertain. This CDR3 contains 15 residues. CDR1 and CDR2 (germline): MNHEY, SVGAGI. The germline V and J ends were trimmed by 0 bases and 4 bases, with 10 bases remaining between them. In DNA, the CDR3 is TGTGCCAGCAGTTACTCTGGGTCAGCCGGAAACACCATATATTTT. Amino acids: CASSYSGSAGNTIYF.